This is a list of T cell receptor beta chains from one sample in a study of blood T cell repertoires in COVID-19. Here immunoSEQ multiplex PCR was the method, and the copy in TCRdb shows in-frame clones only, minus some. The sample has 23,000 or so clones, approximately 83% seen once; the top ten hold 6.5% to 8.5%. The sequenced sample was peripheral blood. These receptors were taken from a human donor in a cohort sampled during active COVID-19. The CDR3 runs from the conserved cysteine through the conserved F or W. Each record gives: V gene, J gene, CDR3 protein.

>TRBV29-1|TRBJ2-1
CSVDTRRDEQFF
>TRBV4-2|TRBJ1-1
CASSQGGGLSTEAFF
>TRBV28|TRBJ2-2
CASLGRGGLIRGTGELFF
>TRBV11-2|TRBJ1-2
CASSPQGDRADYGYTF
>TRBV6-4|TRBJ2-2
CASRPGTSGAGELFF
>TRBV5-4|TRBJ1-1
CASSLSRGNTEAFF
>TRBV10-2|TRBJ1-1
CASSEGGNTEAFF
>TRBV7-9|TRBJ2-1
CASLADYNEQFF
>TRBV7-8|TRBJ1-4
CASSPRGQLNEKLFF
>TRBV9|TRBJ2-6
CASSTHSGANVLTF
>TRBV6-5|TRBJ2-1
CASILPGTVDNEQFF
>TRBV16|TRBJ2-2
CASSGDRGRTGELFF
>TRBV9|TRBJ2-7
CASSASGSPSSYEQYF
>TRBV10-3|TRBJ1-2
CAISNPGTGPLSPGASTF
>TRBV7-9|TRBJ1-1
CASSLGTGSVNTEAFF
>TRBV2|TRBJ2-7
CASRKESLSREQYF
>TRBV30|TRBJ1-1
CAWTWRNTEAFF
>TRBV18|TRBJ1-1
CASSPGWGDTEAFF
>TRBV5-1|TRBJ2-5
CASSPGQSQETQYF
>TRBV11-2|TRBJ1-2
CASSLTGPAWGYTF
>TRBV6-5|TRBJ2-7
CASRTGGSEQYF
>TRBV3-1/TRBV3-2|TRBJ1-2
CASSTRLGGAREGYTF
>TRBV7-2|TRBJ1-2
CASSLARLYGYTF
>TRBV25-1|TRBJ1-5
CASSESGGPGLPQHF
>TRBV6-5|TRBJ1-2
CASGGQIYGYTF
>TRBV28|TRBJ2-3
CVVTRGAASDTQYF
>TRBV19|TRBJ1-6
CASSIGAQGIDSPLHF
>TRBV12-3/TRBV12-4|TRBJ1-3
CASSFSRDEYF
>TRBV7-8|TRBJ1-1
CASSFESSVSEAFF
>TRBV12-3/TRBV12-4|TRBJ1-1
CASFGRLNTEAFF
>TRBV19|TRBJ1-1
CASSNQQGAGTEAFF
>TRBV2|TRBJ2-1
CASSLPTGTYNEQFF
>TRBV19|TRBJ1-2
CASTRGGARGYGYTF
>TRBV27|TRBJ2-5
CASRGTPLETQYF
>TRBV19|TRBJ2-2
CASSTGQGVTGELFF